A selection of T cell receptor beta chains follows, all from one sample in a study of neurological immune-mediated disorders. TCRdb redid the calling of the 5' RACE reads with MiXCR, one entry per CDR3 protein. The table has under 70,000 distinct CDR3 sequences, nearly 25% seen once. Input material: PBMCs. All receptors derive from a man aged 55 to 70 with HTLV-1-associated myelopathy (HAM/TSP). The CDR3 runs from the conserved cysteine through the conserved F or W. The D gene is left open where the match is weak. Some rows have no size entry. The others give once, few or many, or a class for an expanded clone.

d_call: NA; v_call: TRBV25-1; j_call: TRBJ2-7; clone_size: NA; cdr3_aa: CASSEAGSVADEQYF; cdr3_nt: TGTGCCAGCAGTGAGGCCGGGTCCGTGGCCGACGAGCAGTACTTC
d_call: NA; v_call: TRBV5-6; j_call: TRBJ2-2; clone_size: NA; cdr3_aa: CASSLDLRPAGELFF; cdr3_nt: TGTGCCAGCAGCTTGGACCTTAGACCTGCCGGGGAGCTGTTTTTT
d_call: NA; v_call: TRBV5-6; j_call: TRBJ2-7; clone_size: many; cdr3_aa: CASSLVQGHEQYF; cdr3_nt: TGTGCCAGCAGCTTGGTCCAGGGTCACGAGCAGTACTTC
d_call: NA; v_call: TRBV7-3; j_call: TRBJ1-1; clone_size: many; cdr3_aa: CASRPGGMVTEAFF; cdr3_nt: TGTGCCAGCAGGCCGGGGGGGATGGTGACTGAAGCTTTCTTT
d_call: NA; v_call: TRBV6-5; j_call: TRBJ2-7; clone_size: NA; cdr3_aa: CASSYSAQGGYEQYF; cdr3_nt: TGTGCCAGCAGTTACTCGGCACAGGGAGGCTACGAGCAGTACTTC
d_call: NA; v_call: TRBV5-1; j_call: TRBJ2-7; clone_size: NA; cdr3_aa: CASSLETVGYEQYF; cdr3_nt: TGCGCCAGCAGCTTGGAAACAGTGGGCTACGAGCAGTACTTT
d_call: NA; v_call: TRBV5-5; j_call: TRBJ2-5; clone_size: many; cdr3_aa: CASSSSWGAETQYF; cdr3_nt: TGTGCCAGCAGCTCCTCCTGGGGGGCGGAGACCCAGTACTTC
d_call: TRBD1; v_call: TRBV7-3; j_call: TRBJ1-2; clone_size: many; cdr3_aa: CASSPDRVNYGYTF; cdr3_nt: TGTGCCAGCAGCCCGGACAGGGTGAACTATGGCTACACCTTC
d_call: NA; v_call: TRBV21-1; j_call: TRBJ1-2; clone_size: many; cdr3_aa: CASSARDRRPYGYTF; cdr3_nt: TGTGCCAGCAGCGCCCGGGACAGGCGCCCTTATGGCTACACCTTC
d_call: TRBD1; v_call: TRBV12-3/TRBV12-4; j_call: TRBJ1-2; clone_size: many; cdr3_aa: CASSLGQGGGYTF; cdr3_nt: TGTGCCAGCAGTCTAGGACAGGGCGGAGGCTACACCTTC
d_call: TRBD1; v_call: TRBV5-1; j_call: TRBJ2-1; clone_size: many; cdr3_aa: CASSLGQGARVVNEQFF; cdr3_nt: TGCGCCAGCAGCTTGGGACAGGGGGCGAGGGTGGTAAATGAGCAGTTCTTC
d_call: NA; v_call: TRBV29-1; j_call: TRBJ1-4; clone_size: many; cdr3_aa: CSVQQHAVGGGEKLFF; cdr3_nt: TGCAGCGTTCAACAGCATGCTGTTGGTGGGGGTGAAAAACTGTTTTTT
d_call: NA; v_call: TRBV5-8; j_call: TRBJ2-5; clone_size: few; cdr3_aa: CASSPGAGEKETQYF; cdr3_nt: TGTGCCAGCAGCCCTGGAGCCGGGGAGAAAGAGACCCAGTACTTC
d_call: NA; v_call: TRBV2; j_call: TRBJ2-7; clone_size: once; cdr3_aa: CASSVEAYYEQYF; cdr3_nt: TGTGCCAGCAGTGTCGAGGCCTACTACGAGCAGTACTTC
d_call: NA; v_call: TRBV20-1; j_call: TRBJ2-2; clone_size: NA; cdr3_aa: CSARDVRGAGELFF; cdr3_nt: TGCAGTGCTAGAGATGTCAGGGGGGCCGGGGAGCTGTTTTTT
d_call: NA; v_call: TRBV9; j_call: TRBJ1-4; clone_size: NA; cdr3_aa: CASGGTGKQGKLFF; cdr3_nt: TGTGCCAGCGGCGGAACAGGGAAGCAAGGAAAACTGTTTTTT
d_call: TRBD2; v_call: TRBV29-1; j_call: TRBJ2-7; clone_size: medium-sized; cdr3_aa: CSVVRLAGGWEQYF; cdr3_nt: TGCAGCGTGGTTAGACTAGCGGGAGGTTGGGAGCAGTACTTC
d_call: NA; v_call: TRBV27; j_call: TRBJ2-3; clone_size: many; cdr3_aa: CASSYSLGGFTQYF; cdr3_nt: TGTGCCAGCAGTTATTCCCTGGGTGGTTTTACGCAGTATTTT
d_call: NA; v_call: TRBV4-1; j_call: TRBJ2-7; clone_size: many; cdr3_aa: CASSQELIPTYEQYF; cdr3_nt: TGCGCCAGCAGCCAAGAACTAATCCCAACCTACGAGCAGTACTTC
d_call: NA; v_call: TRBV6-5; j_call: TRBJ2-7; clone_size: many; cdr3_aa: CASSWTIGGSYEQYF; cdr3_nt: TGTGCCAGCAGCTGGACTATCGGAGGCTCCTACGAGCAGTACTTC
d_call: TRBD1; v_call: TRBV20-1; j_call: TRBJ2-3; clone_size: many; cdr3_aa: CSARDAKDRGADTQYF; cdr3_nt: TGCAGTGCTAGAGATGCAAAGGACAGGGGTGCAGATACGCAGTATTTT
d_call: TRBD1; v_call: TRBV5-6; j_call: TRBJ1-5; clone_size: NA; cdr3_aa: CASSWDRVENSNQRQHF; cdr3_nt: TGTGCCAGCAGCTGGGACAGGGTAGAAAATAGCAATCAGCGCCAGCATTTT
d_call: NA; v_call: TRBV20-1; j_call: TRBJ2-7; clone_size: many; cdr3_aa: CSAPNMRLSSYEQYF; cdr3_nt: TGCAGTGCTCCCAATATGCGTCTCAGCTCCTACGAGCAGTACTTC
d_call: TRBD1; v_call: TRBV29-1; j_call: TRBJ1-5; clone_size: many; cdr3_aa: CSVGSLGQGDQPQHF; cdr3_nt: TGCAGCGTTGGATCCTTGGGACAGGGGGATCAGCCCCAGCATTTT
d_call: NA; v_call: TRBV7-2; j_call: TRBJ2-2; clone_size: many; cdr3_aa: CASSFYGINTGELFF; cdr3_nt: TGTGCCAGCAGCTTCTACGGAATAAACACCGGGGAGCTGTTTTTT
d_call: TRBD2; v_call: TRBV2; j_call: TRBJ2-7; clone_size: NA; cdr3_aa: CASSVTSGRADDQYF; cdr3_nt: TGTGCCAGCAGTGTCACTAGCGGGAGGGCCGACGATCAGTACTTC
d_call: NA; v_call: TRBV12-3/TRBV12-4; j_call: TRBJ2-5; clone_size: many; cdr3_aa: CASSLALSETQYF; cdr3_nt: TGTGCCAGCAGTTTAGCCCTTAGCGAGACCCAGTACTTC
d_call: NA; v_call: TRBV18; j_call: TRBJ2-2; clone_size: few; cdr3_aa: CASSPRRPNLNTGELFF; cdr3_nt: TGTGCCAGCTCACCAAGGAGGCCTAACCTTAACACCGGGGAGCTGTTTTTT
d_call: NA; v_call: TRBV27; j_call: TRBJ2-2; clone_size: many; cdr3_aa: CASSLRPRGTGELFF; cdr3_nt: TGTGCCAGCAGTTTACGACCCCGCGGGACCGGGGAGCTGTTTTTT
d_call: TRBD2; v_call: TRBV5-1; j_call: TRBJ2-1; clone_size: many; cdr3_aa: CASSLGDYRYNEQFF; cdr3_nt: TGCGCCAGCAGCTTGGGGGACTACCGATACAATGAGCAGTTCTTC
d_call: NA; v_call: TRBV5-1; j_call: TRBJ1-1; clone_size: many; cdr3_aa: CASSLDMLKDTEAFF; cdr3_nt: TGCGCCAGCAGCCTGGACATGCTCAAGGACACTGAAGCTTTCTTT
d_call: TRBD1; v_call: TRBV9; j_call: TRBJ2-2; clone_size: many; cdr3_aa: CASSVADRGTGELFF; cdr3_nt: TGTGCCAGCAGCGTAGCGGACAGGGGCACCGGGGAGCTGTTTTTT
d_call: NA; v_call: TRBV4-1; j_call: TRBJ2-1; clone_size: many; cdr3_aa: CASSQDPASQDREQFF; cdr3_nt: TGCGCCAGCAGCCAAGATCCGGCTAGCCAGGATCGAGAGCAGTTCTTC
d_call: NA; v_call: TRBV5-1; j_call: TRBJ1-4; clone_size: many; cdr3_aa: CASSPDRAPNEKLFF; cdr3_nt: TGCGCCAGCAGCCCGGACCGGGCCCCCAATGAAAAACTGTTTTTT
d_call: TRBD1; v_call: TRBV6-6; j_call: TRBJ1-1; clone_size: NA; cdr3_aa: CASSRTRQGTSEAFF; cdr3_nt: TGTGCCAGCAGTCGCACGCGACAGGGGACCTCTGAAGCTTTCTTT
d_call: NA; v_call: TRBV30; j_call: TRBJ2-4; clone_size: many; cdr3_aa: CAWSVAPLASAKNIQYF; cdr3_nt: TGTGCCTGGAGTGTAGCCCCTCTCGCCTCAGCCAAAAACATTCAGTACTTC
d_call: NA; v_call: TRBV3-1; j_call: TRBJ1-2; clone_size: NA; cdr3_aa: CASSQPGAPNYGYTF; cdr3_nt: TGTGCCAGCAGCCAACCCGGGGCTCCCAACTATGGCTACACCTTC
d_call: NA; v_call: TRBV28; j_call: TRBJ1-3; clone_size: many; cdr3_aa: CASSSTSPQGTRNTIYF; cdr3_nt: TGTGCCAGCAGTTCAACCTCCCCCCAAGGGACGCGAAACACCATATATTTT
d_call: NA; v_call: TRBV3-1; j_call: TRBJ1-2; clone_size: once; cdr3_aa: CASSHRDGLYGYTF; cdr3_nt: TGTGCCAGCAGCCATCGGGACGGACTCTATGGCTACACCTTC
d_call: NA; v_call: TRBV7-2; j_call: TRBJ1-1; clone_size: many; cdr3_aa: CASSSKDGLNTEAFF; cdr3_nt: TGTGCCAGCAGCTCAAAAGACGGACTGAACACTGAAGCTTTCTTT
d_call: NA; v_call: TRBV20-1; j_call: TRBJ2-1; clone_size: many; cdr3_aa: CSARGLAIAYNEQFF; cdr3_nt: TGCAGTGCCAGAGGCCTAGCGATCGCCTACAATGAGCAGTTCTTC
d_call: NA; v_call: TRBV5-1; j_call: TRBJ2-3; clone_size: many; cdr3_aa: CASSLGGTHGADTQYF; cdr3_nt: TGCGCCAGCAGCTTGGGGGGGACCCATGGGGCAGATACGCAGTATTTT
d_call: TRBD1; v_call: TRBV9; j_call: TRBJ2-2; clone_size: many; cdr3_aa: CASSPGQGRNTGELFF; cdr3_nt: TGTGCCAGCAGCCCCGGACAGGGGAGGAACACCGGGGAGCTGTTTTTT
d_call: NA; v_call: TRBV5-1; j_call: TRBJ2-7; clone_size: many; cdr3_aa: CASSLTNYEQYF; cdr3_nt: TGCGCCAGCAGCTTAACCAACTACGAGCAGTACTTC
d_call: TRBD2; v_call: TRBV28; j_call: TRBJ2-1; clone_size: NA; cdr3_aa: CASSPGLAGNEQFF; cdr3_nt: TGTGCCAGCAGTCCGGGACTAGCCGGCAATGAGCAGTTCTTC
d_call: NA; v_call: TRBV20-1; j_call: TRBJ2-7; clone_size: many; cdr3_aa: CSAARTGSYEQYF; cdr3_nt: TGCAGTGCCGCTCGGACGGGCTCCTACGAGCAGTACTTC
d_call: TRBD2; v_call: TRBV20-1; j_call: TRBJ2-5; clone_size: many; cdr3_aa: CSYTGLAGKTQYF; cdr3_nt: TGCAGTTATACGGGACTAGCGGGAAAGACCCAGTACTTC
d_call: NA; v_call: TRBV20-1; j_call: TRBJ2-2; clone_size: NA; cdr3_aa: CSARRDGWCTGELFF; cdr3_nt: TGCAGCGCCAGACGGGATGGCTGGTGCACCGGGGAGCTGTTTTTT
d_call: TRBD2; v_call: TRBV20-1; j_call: TRBJ2-1; clone_size: many; cdr3_aa: CSATGTSGIGSSYNEQFF; cdr3_nt: TGCAGTGCTACCGGGACTAGCGGGATAGGGAGCTCCTACAATGAGCAGTTCTTC
d_call: NA; v_call: TRBV10-2; j_call: TRBJ1-6; clone_size: many; cdr3_aa: CASRSGTLYSPLHF; cdr3_nt: TGCGCCAGCCGATCTGGGACGTTGTATTCACCCCTCCACTTT